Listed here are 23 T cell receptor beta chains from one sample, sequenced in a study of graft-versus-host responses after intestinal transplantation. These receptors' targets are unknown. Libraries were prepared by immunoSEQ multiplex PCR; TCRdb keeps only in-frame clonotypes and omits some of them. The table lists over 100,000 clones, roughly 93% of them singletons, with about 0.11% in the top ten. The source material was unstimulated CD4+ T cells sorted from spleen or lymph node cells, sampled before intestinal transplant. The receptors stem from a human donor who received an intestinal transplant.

The CDR3 protein is CAISSTGIPNYGYTF. The CDR3 region has the DNA TGTGCCATCAGCTCCACAGGGATTCCTAACTATGGCTACACCTTC. The chain employs TRBV10-3 and TRBJ1-2, with a possible D match to TRBD1 (6 bases). Trimming left V 6 bases short and J 0 bases short, with 14 bases between. CDR1 is ENHRY, CDR2 SYGVKD, per germline. The CDR3 has 15 residues.

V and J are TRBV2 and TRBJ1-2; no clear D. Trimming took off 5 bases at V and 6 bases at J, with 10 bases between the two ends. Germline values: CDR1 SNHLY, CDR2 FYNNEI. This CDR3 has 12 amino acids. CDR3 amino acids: CASSTLWDGYTF. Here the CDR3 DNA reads TGTGCCAGCAGTACACTCTGGGATGGCTACACCTTC.

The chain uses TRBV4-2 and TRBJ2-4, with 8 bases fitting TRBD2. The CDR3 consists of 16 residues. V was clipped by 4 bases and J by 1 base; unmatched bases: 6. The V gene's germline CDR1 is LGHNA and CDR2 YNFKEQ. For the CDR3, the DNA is TGTGCCAGCAGCCCCTTTGGCGGGAGGGCCAAAAACATTCAGTACTTC. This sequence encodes CASSPFGGRAKNIQYF.

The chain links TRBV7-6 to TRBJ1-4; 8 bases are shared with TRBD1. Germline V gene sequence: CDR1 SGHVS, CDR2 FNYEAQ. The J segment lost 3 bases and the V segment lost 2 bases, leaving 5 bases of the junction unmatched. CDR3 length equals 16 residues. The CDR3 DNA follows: TGTGCCAGCAGCTTACGGCAGGGGGCTGCTAATGAAAAACTGTTTTTT. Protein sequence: CASSLRQGAANEKLFF.

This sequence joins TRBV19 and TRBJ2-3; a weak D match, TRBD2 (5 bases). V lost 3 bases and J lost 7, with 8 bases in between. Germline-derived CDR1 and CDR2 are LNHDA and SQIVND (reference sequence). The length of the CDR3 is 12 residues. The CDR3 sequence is CASSMRRHTQYF. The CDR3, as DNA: TGTGCCAGTAGTATGCGGAGGCATACGCAGTATTTT. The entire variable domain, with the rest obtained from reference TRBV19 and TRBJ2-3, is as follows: DGGITQSPKYLFRKEGQNVTLSCEQNLNHDAMYWYRQDPGQGLRLIYYSQIVNDFQKGDIAEGYSVSREKKESFPLTVTSAQKNPTAFYLCASSMRRHTQYFGPGTRLTVL.

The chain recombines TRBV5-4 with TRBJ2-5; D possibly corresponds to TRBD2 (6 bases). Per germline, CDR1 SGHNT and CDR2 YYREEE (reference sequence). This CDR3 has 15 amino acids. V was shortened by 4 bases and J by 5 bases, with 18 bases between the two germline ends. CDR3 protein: CASSPPPGERETQYF. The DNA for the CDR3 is TGTGCCAGCAGCCCCCCCCCGGGGGAGAGGGAGACCCAGTACTTC.

CDR3 sequence: CASSYSRQGNTEAFF. The CDR3 nucleotides are TGTGCCAGCAGTTACTCGAGGCAGGGCAACACTGAAGCTTTCTTT. The chain couples TRBV6-5 to TRBJ1-1; possible D gene TRBD1, 5 bases. The CDR3 runs 15 residues. Germline V gene data show CDR1 as MNHEY and CDR2 as SVGAGI. The germline V and J ends were trimmed by 0 bases and 2 bases, with 10 bases remaining between them.

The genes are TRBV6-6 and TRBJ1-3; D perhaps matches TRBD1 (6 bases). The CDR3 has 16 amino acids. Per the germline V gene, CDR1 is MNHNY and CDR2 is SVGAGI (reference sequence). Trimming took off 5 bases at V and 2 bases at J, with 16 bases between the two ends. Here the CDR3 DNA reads TGTGCCAGCAGTCCCCTCGGGGGGCTAACTGGAAACACCATATATTTT. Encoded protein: CASSPLGGLTGNTIYF.

The CDR3 sequence is CASSSRWTSNEQFF. The DNA for the CDR3 is TGTGCCAGCAGCTCTCGCTGGACCTCAAATGAGCAGTTCTTC. The chain links TRBV7-9 to TRBJ2-1; D not resolved. Deletions cut 4 bases from V and 7 bases from J, with 14 bases between. Germline CDR1 reads SEHNR; CDR2 reads FQNEAQ (reference sequence). This CDR3 is 14 amino acids long.

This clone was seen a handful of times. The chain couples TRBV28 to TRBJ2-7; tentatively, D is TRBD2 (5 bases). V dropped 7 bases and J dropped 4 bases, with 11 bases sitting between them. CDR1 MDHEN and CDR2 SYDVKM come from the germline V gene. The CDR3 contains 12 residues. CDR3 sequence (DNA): TGTGCCAGCACGGGGTCCACGTACGAGCAGTACTTC. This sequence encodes CASTGSTYEQYF. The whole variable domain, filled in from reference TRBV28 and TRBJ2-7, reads DVKVTQSSRYLVKRTGEKVFLECVQDMDHENMFWYRQDPGLGLRLIYFSYDVKMKEKGDIPEGYSVSREKKERFSLILESASTNQTSMYLCASTGSTYEQYFGPGTRLTVT.

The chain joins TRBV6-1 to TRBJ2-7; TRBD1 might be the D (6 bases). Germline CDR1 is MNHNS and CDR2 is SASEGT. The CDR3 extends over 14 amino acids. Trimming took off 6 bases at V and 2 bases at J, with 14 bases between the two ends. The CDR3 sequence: CASRGTSAPYEQYF. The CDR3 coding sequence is TGTGCCAGCAGGGGGACAAGCGCCCCCTACGAGCAGTACTTC.

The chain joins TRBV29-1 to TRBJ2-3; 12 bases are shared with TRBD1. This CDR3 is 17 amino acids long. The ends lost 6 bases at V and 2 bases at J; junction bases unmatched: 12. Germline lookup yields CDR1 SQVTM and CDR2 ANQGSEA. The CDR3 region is CSVPPGTGGGFTDTQYF. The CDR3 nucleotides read TGCAGCGTCCCCCCCGGGACAGGGGGCGGATTCACAGATACGCAGTATTTT.

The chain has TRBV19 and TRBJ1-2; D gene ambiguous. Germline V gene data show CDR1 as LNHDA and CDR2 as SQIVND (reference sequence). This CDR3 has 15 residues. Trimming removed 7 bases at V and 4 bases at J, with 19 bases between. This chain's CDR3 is CASTVGGLPIYGYTF. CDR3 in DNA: TGTGCCAGTACAGTCGGCGGACTGCCAATCTATGGCTACACCTTC.

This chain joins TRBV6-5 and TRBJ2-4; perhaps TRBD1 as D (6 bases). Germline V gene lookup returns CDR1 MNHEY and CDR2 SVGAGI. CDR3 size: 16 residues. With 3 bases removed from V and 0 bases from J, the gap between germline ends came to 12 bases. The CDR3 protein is CASSYTGTGAKNIQYF. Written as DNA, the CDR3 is TGTGCCAGCAGTTATACAGGGACGGGAGCCAAAAACATTCAGTACTTC.

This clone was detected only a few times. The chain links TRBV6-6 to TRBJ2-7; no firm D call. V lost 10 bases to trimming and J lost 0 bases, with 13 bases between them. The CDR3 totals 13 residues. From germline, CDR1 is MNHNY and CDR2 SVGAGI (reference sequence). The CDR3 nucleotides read TGTGCCACCCTTCCAGTAGGCTCCTACGAGCAGTACTTC. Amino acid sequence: CATLPVGSYEQYF.

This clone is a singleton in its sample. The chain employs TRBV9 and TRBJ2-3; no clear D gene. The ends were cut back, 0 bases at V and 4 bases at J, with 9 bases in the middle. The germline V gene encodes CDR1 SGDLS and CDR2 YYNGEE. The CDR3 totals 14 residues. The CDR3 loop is CASSVVGEADTQYF. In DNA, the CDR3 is TGTGCCAGCAGCGTAGTTGGGGAAGCAGATACGCAGTATTTT.

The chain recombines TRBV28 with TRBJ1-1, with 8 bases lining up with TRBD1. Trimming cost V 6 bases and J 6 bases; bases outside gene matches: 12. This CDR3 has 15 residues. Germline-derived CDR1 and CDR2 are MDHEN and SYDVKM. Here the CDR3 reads CASRRSSTGEAEAFF. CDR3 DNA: TGTGCCAGCAGACGATCATCGACAGGGGAAGCTGAAGCTTTCTTT.

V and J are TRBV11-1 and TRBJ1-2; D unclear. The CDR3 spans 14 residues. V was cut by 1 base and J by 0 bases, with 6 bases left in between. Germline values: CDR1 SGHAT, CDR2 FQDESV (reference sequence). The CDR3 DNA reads TGTGCCAGCAGCTTAGAGCCAGCTAACTATGGCTACACCTTC. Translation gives CASSLEPANYGYTF.

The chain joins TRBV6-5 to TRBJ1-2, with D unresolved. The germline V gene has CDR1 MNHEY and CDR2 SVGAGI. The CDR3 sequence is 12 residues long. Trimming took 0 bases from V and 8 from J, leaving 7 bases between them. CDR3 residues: CASSYSSGGYTF. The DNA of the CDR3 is TGTGCCAGCAGTTACTCTTCGGGGGGCTACACCTTC.

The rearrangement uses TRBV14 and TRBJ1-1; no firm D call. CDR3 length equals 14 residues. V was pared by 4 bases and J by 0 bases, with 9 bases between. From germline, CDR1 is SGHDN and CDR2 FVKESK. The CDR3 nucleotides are TGTGCCAGCAGCCCTCCAGGAATGAACACTGAAGCTTTCTTT. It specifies CASSPPGMNTEAFF.

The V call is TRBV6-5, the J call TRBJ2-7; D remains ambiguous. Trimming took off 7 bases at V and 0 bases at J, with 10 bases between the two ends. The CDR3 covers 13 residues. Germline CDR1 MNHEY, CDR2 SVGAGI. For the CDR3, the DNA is TGTGCCAGCACTAGACTCCTCTCCTACGAGCAGTACTTC. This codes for CASTRLLSYEQYF.

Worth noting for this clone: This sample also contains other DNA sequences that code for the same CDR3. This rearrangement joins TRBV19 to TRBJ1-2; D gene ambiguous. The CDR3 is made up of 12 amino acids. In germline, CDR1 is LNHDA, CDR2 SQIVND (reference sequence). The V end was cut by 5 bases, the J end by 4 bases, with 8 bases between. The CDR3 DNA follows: TGTGCCAGTAGTTATCGGACCTATGGCTACACCTTC. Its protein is CASSYRTYGYTF.

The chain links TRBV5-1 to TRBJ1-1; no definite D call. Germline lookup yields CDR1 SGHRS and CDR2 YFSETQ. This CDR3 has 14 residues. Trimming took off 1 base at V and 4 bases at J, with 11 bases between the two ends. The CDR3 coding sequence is TGCGCCAGCAGCTTGACTGGTGACCGCACTGAAGCTTTCTTT. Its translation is CASSLTGDRTEAFF. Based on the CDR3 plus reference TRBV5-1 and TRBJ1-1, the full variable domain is KAGVTQTPRYLIKTRGQQVTLSCSPISGHRSVSWYQQTPGQGLQFLFEYFSETQRNKGNFPGRFSGRQFSNSRSEMNVSTLELGDSALYLCASSLTGDRTEAFFGQGTRLTVV.